The entry below describes one T cell receptor (beta chain). This clonotype was seen a handful of times. Its antigen is unknown. Base qualities are missing; no much larger clone stands one base away. The source of the sample is a study of Graves' ophthalmopathy and Graves' hyperthyroidism (dated by TCRdb to 2017 to 2018). Concerning the study at large: Peripheral blood was collected at initial diagnosis, before any treatment. In roughly 6 hyperthyroidism patients, the T-cell repertoires found in thyroid tissue were compared with those found in blood. The 85 to 100 discovery patients were divided at random into training and test sets in a 7:3 ratio. After sampling, hyperthyroidism patients received methimazole starting at 30 mg daily, and ophthalmopathy patients received high-dose intravenous methylprednisolone. In total, 135 blood samples were TCR-sequenced: approximately 42 ophthalmopathy, around 75 hyperthyroidism and roughly 17 hyperthyroidism-to-ophthalmopathy patients. TCR beta repertoire signatures were used to distinguish Graves' ophthalmopathy from Graves' hyperthyroidism and to predict progression to ophthalmopathy. To explore V-J signatures distinguishing ophthalmopathy from hyperthyroidism, a discovery set of some 100 patients (about 41 ophthalmopathy, 55 to 60 stable hyperthyroidism) was enrolled. The independent validation cohort included under 20 hyperthyroidism patients plus 17 patients who later progressed from hyperthyroidism to ophthalmopathy.

TCR beta CDR3 regions were amplified from RNA transcripts for repertoire sequencing. The first round of RT-PCR was done with HTBI primers and the Qiagen OneStep RT-PCR kit, and was followed by a second round of multiplex PCR, then size selection and purification. Sequencing of the libraries was carried out on an Illumina HiSeq2000 in paired-end mode with 100 bp reads. As for the original processing: SOAPnuke was used to process the reads, throwing out any read that had adapters, had uncalled bases, had a mean Phred below 15, or lacked an exact constant-primer or identifier match. COPE v1.2.5 was used to merge the high-quality paired reads. Clonotypes were defined as unique nucleotide sequences and were aligned to IMGT TRB V, D and J references using MiTCR v1.1. The analysis was limited to V-J combinations with a frequency above 0.0001, which together covered 99% to 99.2% of repertoires. For each V-J combination, a TCR clonal expansion and chaos score was defined as F50 clonal expansion divided by the chaos observed in the TCRdist matrix. Welch's t-statistics and random forest were used to reduce features to more than ten V-J combinations, which were fed into a naive Bayes classifier. Thyroid-blood repertoire similarity was quantified with the Morisita-Horn index. TCRdb redid the processing of the public reads, applying fastp at Q25 and MiXCR, and retained in-frame beta chains. Rows merge per CDR3 protein into single entries with the most common DNA and genes. The V and J calls follow TCRdb's processing rather than the paper's. This sample is represented by hundreds of thousands of distinct CDR3 sequences; 22% of them were singletons. The ten largest account for roughly 7.4% of the sample.

Taken from cysteine to phenylalanine, the CDR3 has 14 residues. Only CDR3 DNA remains: 42 bases, in frame from the first base. A distance of 12 bases separates the germline ends of V and J, which lose 3 bases and 4 bases respectively. Stable hyperthyroidism was defined as no progression to ophthalmopathy within 18 months of follow-up. Patients with hyperthyroidism were aged 18 to 65 years, had been newly diagnosed, and had a disease duration of less than 2 months. Anyone with other autoimmune diseases, uncontrolled infections, pregnancy or lactation was excluded from the study. Diagnosis relied on clinical symptoms, serum thyroxine, TRAb, thyroid ultrasound and orbital computed tomography. Ficoll-Paque density gradient centrifugation was used to isolate PBMCs from under 11 ml of fresh peripheral blood. Trizol reagent was used to extract the total RNA, and its quality was then checked on an Agilent 2100 Bioanalyzer.

On the study overall, not on this receptor specifically: Most of the expanded thyroid clonotypes with a frequency above 0.001 were also detected in blood, and it was suggested that the thyroid immune response may be reflected by blood repertoires. In cross-validation, the 13-signature model distinguished ophthalmopathy from stable hyperthyroidism with approximately 90% sensitivity and approximately 81% specificity, while in the test set the corresponding values were approximately 79% and 70%. Sample size was not predetermined statistically, and investigators were not blinded to group allocation. In validation, the model predicted ophthalmopathy progression with about 71% sensitivity and approximately 78% specificity; fewer than 15 predicted patients were CT-confirmed with GO in a median of around 6 months.

Sample: peripheral blood. The chain is made from TRBV12-3 or TRBV12-4 and TRBJ1-1, with a tentative D gene TRBD1 over 5 matching bases. The clonotype originates from a woman under 30 with stable Graves' hyperthyroidism. Some clones in this sample may be carry-over from other donors' samples. Donor details come from another sample of the same person, matched by shared clones. The encoded CDR3 is CASSFVGTGTEAFF. The nucleotide sequence reads TGTGCCAGCAGTTTTGTGGGGACTGGCACTGAAGCTTTCTTT.